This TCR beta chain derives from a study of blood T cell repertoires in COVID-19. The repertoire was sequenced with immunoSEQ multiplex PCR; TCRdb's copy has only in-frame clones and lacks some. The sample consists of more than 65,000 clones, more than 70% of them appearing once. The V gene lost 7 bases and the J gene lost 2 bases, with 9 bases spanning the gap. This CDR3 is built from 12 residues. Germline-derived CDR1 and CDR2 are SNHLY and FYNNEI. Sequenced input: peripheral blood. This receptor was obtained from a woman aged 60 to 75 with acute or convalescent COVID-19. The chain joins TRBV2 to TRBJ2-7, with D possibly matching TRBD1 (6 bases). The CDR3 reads CASKTGTYEQYF. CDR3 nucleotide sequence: TGTGCCAGCAAGACAGGCACCTACGAGCAGTACTTC.